In its sample, the clone carrying this T cell receptor (beta chain) was seen a few times. The sample originates from a study of T-cell memory formation after mild COVID-19. Per the germline V gene, CDR1 is DFQATT and CDR2 is SNEGSKA (reference sequence). Trimming cost V 3 bases and J 6 bases; bases outside gene matches: 4. The CDR3 is 12 amino acids. TCRdb independently ran MiXCR on the 5' RACE reads; one entry per CDR3 protein. The table shows around 390,000 distinct CDR3 sequences, with about 15% occurring only once. The source of this sequence is a man aged 18-30 years who had mild COVID-19 (a few samples of this study predate the infection). Cell type and time point are not known. The V call is TRBV20-1, the J call TRBJ1-1, with 7 bases lining up with TRBD1. Sequences were obtained from PBMCs or a T cell subset sorted from them (not recorded which). CDR3 region: CSASQGEAEAFF. The CDR3 DNA reads TGCAGTGCTAGCCAGGGGGAAGCTGAAGCTTTCTTT.